This passage covers 15 T cell receptor beta chains from one sample sequenced in a study of Ad26.COV2.S vaccination and SARS-CoV-2 variants. Treatment given: about 20 received Ad26.COV2.S at low or high dose, single or two shots; a few received placebo; per-sample allocation not given. Following the first vaccine or placebo injection, samples were taken on day 63. The table came from immunoSEQ multiplex PCR; TCRdb's copy has only in-frame clones and leaves some out. Of some 480,000 clones listed, roughly nine tenths were seen once; the top ten hold roughly 13%. This sample comprised peripheral blood, obtained in a trial of Ad26.COV2.S vaccine versus placebo. These receptors all stem from a person aged 18-65 years who received the Ad26.COV2.S COVID-19 vaccine or a placebo.

This rearrangement joins TRBV18 to TRBJ1-4; TRBD1 matches at 9 bases. CDR3 length: 17 residues. Trimming cost V 2 bases and J 14 bases; bases outside gene matches: 18. Germline V gene lookup returns CDR1 KGHSH and CDR2 LQKENI. DNA for the CDR3: TGTGCCAGCTCACCAGCTCCCGGGACAGGGATACCAGGTTTGCTGTTTTTT. Translated, it gives CASSPAPGTGIPGLLFF.

The chain couples TRBV6-2 or TRBV6-3 to TRBJ1-1, with a possible D match to TRBD1 (6 bases). The germline V gene has CDR1 MNHEY and CDR2 SVGEGT. Trimming took off 5 bases at V and 1 base at J, with 14 bases between the two ends. This CDR3 is 15 amino acids long. CDR3 sequence (DNA): TGTGCCAGCAGTCCCGGGGGGACATCGAACACTGAAGCTTTCTTT. It codes for CASSPGGTSNTEAFF.

The V and J genes are TRBV5-1 and TRBJ2-5, with TRBD2 matching over 13 bases. CDR1 is SGHRS, CDR2 YFSETQ, per germline. After removal of 4 bases from V and 7 bases from J, the junction contained 1 base not matched to a gene. The CDR3 contains 13 residues. CDR3 loop: CASSTSGRGTQYF. CDR3 nucleotides: TGCGCCAGCAGCACTAGCGGGAGGGGGACCCAGTACTTC.

This clone was recorded once. The gene calls are TRBV29-1 and TRBJ1-3; D not certain. CDR3 length equals 15 residues. Looked up from germline, CDR1 is SQVTM and CDR2 is ANQGSEA. Trimming cost V 5 bases and J 0 bases, with 14 bases left between them. CDR3 DNA sequence: TGCAGCGTTCTGGGTCGCGCCAACTCTGGAAACACCATATATTTT. Encoded protein: CSVLGRANSGNTIYF.

The chain links TRBV7-3 to TRBJ2-7; 7 bases align to TRBD2. CDR1 and CDR2 (germline): SGHTA, FQGTGA. CDR3 length: 12 amino acids. The V gene end was trimmed by 5 bases and the J gene end by 6 bases; junction bases not matched to a gene: 4. This CDR3 is CASSPSGIEQYF. The CDR3 bases are TGTGCCAGCAGCCCAAGCGGGATCGAGCAGTACTTC.

The chain joins TRBV7-3 to TRBJ2-3; maybe TRBD2 (6 bases). From germline, CDR1 is SGHTA and CDR2 FQGTGA. This CDR3 region has 15 residues. V dropped 5 bases and J dropped 0 bases, with 12 bases sitting between them. The CDR3 loop is CASSPLGTSTDTQYF. The DNA of the CDR3 is TGTGCCAGCAGCCCCCTAGGGACTAGCACAGATACGCAGTATTTT. Together with reference TRBV7-3 and TRBJ2-3, the CDR3 gives the full variable domain: GAGVSQTPSNKVTEKGKYVELRCDPISGHTALYWYRQSLGQGPEFLIYFQGTGAADDSGLPNDRFFAVRPEGSVSTLKIQRTERGDSAVYLCASSPLGTSTDTQYFGPGTRLTVL.

The J gene is TRBJ1-6, the V gene TRBV15, with TRBD1 identical over 10 bases. The germline V gene encodes CDR1 LNHNV and CDR2 YYDKDF (reference sequence). This CDR3 comprises 18 residues. V dropped 0 bases and J dropped 10; count of bases not matched to a gene: 12. Here the CDR3 reads CATSRDLGLGQGYSPLHF. In DNA, the CDR3 is TGTGCCACCAGCAGAGATCTGGGTTTGGGACAGGGGTACTCACCCCTCCACTTT. The entire variable domain, with the rest obtained from reference TRBV15 and TRBJ1-6, is as follows: DAMVIQNPRYQVTQFGKPVTLSCSQTLNHNVMYWYQQKSSQAPKLLFHYYDKDFNNEADTPDNFQSRRPNTSFCFLDIRSPGLGDTAMYLCATSRDLGLGQGYSPLHFGNGTRLTVT.

The chain recombines TRBV19 with TRBJ2-7; the match to TRBD1 covers 8 bases. This CDR3 has 14 residues. Germline CDR1 reads LNHDA; CDR2 reads SQIVND (reference sequence). The V gene end was trimmed by 5 bases and the J gene end by 2 bases; junction bases not matched to a gene: 5. CDR3 sequence (DNA): TGTGCCAGTAGTCTACAGGGGGGACCCTACGAGCAGTACTTC. Its protein product is CASSLQGGPYEQYF.

This clone was seen once. The chain recombines TRBV6-6 with TRBJ2-7, with 10 bases lining up with TRBD2. V dropped 8 bases and J dropped 4; count of bases not matched to a gene: 5. CDR3 length: 13 residues. The germline V gene encodes CDR1 MNHNY and CDR2 SVGAGI (reference sequence). In nucleotides, the CDR3 is TGTGCCAGCCAGCGGGAGGGCCTATACGAGCAGTACTTC. This sequence encodes CASQREGLYEQYF.

V gene TRBV28 combines with J gene TRBJ1-2; D gene ambiguous. The germline V gene encodes CDR1 MDHEN and CDR2 SYDVKM. This CDR3 contains 11 residues. V gave up 6 bases and J gave up 8 bases, with 10 bases separating them. The CDR3 region is CASRTRGGYTF. The CDR3 DNA is TGTGCCAGCAGGACCCGCGGGGGCTACACCTTC.

V gene TRBV11-1 combines with J gene TRBJ2-1; possibly TRBD2 for D (5 bases). V gave up 5 bases and J gave up 0 bases, with 14 bases separating them. CDR1 is SGHAT and CDR2 is FQDESV in the germline V gene (reference sequence). This CDR3 contains 16 residues. The CDR3 DNA sequence: TGTGCCAGCAGCCCCGCCCGCCGGGGCTCCTACAATGAGCAGTTCTTC. Translating it yields CASSPARRGSYNEQFF.

As to this clone: Other DNA sequences in the same sample also yield this CDR3. The rearrangement links TRBV6-5 to TRBJ1-5; the match to TRBD1 covers 9 bases. In germline, CDR1 is MNHEY, CDR2 SVGAGI. CDR3 length equals 14 residues. J gave up 2 bases and V 5 bases, and 1 base lay outside the gene matches. The CDR3 DNA is TGTGCCAGCAGTCGACAGGGGGGCAATCAGCCCCAGCATTTT. It translates to CASSRQGGNQPQHF.

In this sample, this clone turned up a few times. The V and J genes are TRBV3-1 (or the pseudogene TRBV3-2) and TRBJ1-2, with D maybe TRBD1 (6 bases). Germline-derived CDR1 and CDR2 are LGHDT and YNNKEL (reference sequence). With 5 bases removed from V and 9 bases from J, the gap between germline ends came to 22 bases. The CDR3 is made up of 15 amino acids. This CDR3 is CASSDRGASNQRYTF. The DNA for the CDR3 is TGTGCCAGCAGCGACCGGGGGGCTAGCAACCAGCGCTACACCTTC.

In nucleotides, the CDR3 is TGTGCCAGCAGCTCCCGGACTAGCGGGAGGGTGGAGACCCAGTACTTC. Translated, it gives CASSSRTSGRVETQYF. This chain joins TRBV7-2 and TRBJ2-5; TRBD2 matches at 15 bases. CDR1 SGHTA and CDR2 FQGNSA come from the germline V gene. The CDR3 covers 16 residues. V was pared by 4 bases and J by 5 bases, with 5 bases of the junction left unmatched.

This chain uses TRBV5-8 with TRBJ1-5; maybe TRBD1 (5 bases). The germline V gene encodes CDR1 SGHTS and CDR2 YDEGEE. The CDR3 sequence is 15 residues long. V was trimmed by 1 base and J by 0 bases, leaving 8 bases between them. The CDR3 protein is CASSLYRNSNQPQHF. CDR3 nucleotides: TGTGCCAGCAGCTTGTACAGGAATAGCAATCAGCCCCAGCATTTT.